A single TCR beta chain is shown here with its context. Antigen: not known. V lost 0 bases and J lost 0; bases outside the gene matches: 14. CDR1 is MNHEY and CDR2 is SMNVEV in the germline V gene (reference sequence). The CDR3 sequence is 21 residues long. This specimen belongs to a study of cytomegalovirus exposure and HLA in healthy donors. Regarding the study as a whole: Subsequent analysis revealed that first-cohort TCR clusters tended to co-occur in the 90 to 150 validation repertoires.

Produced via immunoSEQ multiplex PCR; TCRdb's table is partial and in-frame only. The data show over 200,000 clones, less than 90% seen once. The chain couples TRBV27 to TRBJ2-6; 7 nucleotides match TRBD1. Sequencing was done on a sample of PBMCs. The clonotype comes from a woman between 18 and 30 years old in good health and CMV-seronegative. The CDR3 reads CASSLSGRGSLLSSGANVLTF. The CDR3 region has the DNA TGTGCCAGCAGTTTATCGGGCAGGGGGTCCCTTCTTTCCTCTGGGGCCAACGTCCTGACTTTC.